A selection of T cell receptor beta chains follows, all from one sample in a study of blood T cell repertoires in COVID-19. The repertoire was sequenced with immunoSEQ multiplex PCR; TCRdb's copy has only in-frame clones and lacks some. The sample holds 140,000 to 150,000 clones, 87% seen once. The sequencing input was PBMCs or T cells enriched from blood (not recorded which). These receptors all come from a man aged 55 to 69 who had recovered from COVID-19. Each CDR3 is given with its conserved first and last residue. A D gene is named only where the DNA matches it firmly. Size is stated for part of the rows, as once, few or many counts, or as a class when the clone is expanded.

d_gene: NA
v_gene: TRBV23-1
abundance: NA
j_gene: TRBJ1-5
CDR3nt: TGCGCCAGCCCGGGATGTGAGGTGGTTGGCAATCAGCCCCAGCATTTT
CDR3aa: CASPGCEVVGNQPQHF

d_gene: TRBD2
v_gene: TRBV28
abundance: once
j_gene: TRBJ2-7
CDR3nt: TGTGCCTGCCGGACTAGCGGGAGGAATCCCCCATTCTACGAGCAGTACTTC
CDR3aa: CACRTSGRNPPFYEQYF

d_gene: NA
v_gene: TRBV19
abundance: NA
j_gene: TRBJ1-5
CDR3nt: TGTGCCAGTAGGGGGCCCGGGCAGGGGTTCCAGCCCCAGCATTTT
CDR3aa: CASRGPGQGFQPQHF

d_gene: NA
v_gene: TRBV6-5
abundance: NA
j_gene: TRBJ1-5
CDR3nt: TGTGCCAGCAGAGCGGGGCGGCTAAGCAATCAGCCCCAGCATTTT
CDR3aa: CASRAGRLSNQPQHF

d_gene: NA
v_gene: TRBV18
abundance: once
j_gene: TRBJ1-1
CDR3nt: TGTGCCAGCTCCCAAACGGGGGGGAACACTGAAGCTTTCTTT
CDR3aa: CASSQTGGNTEAFF

d_gene: NA
v_gene: TRBV30
abundance: NA
j_gene: TRBJ1-1
CDR3nt: TGTGCCTGGAGTGGGCCGAACACTGAAGCTTTCTTT
CDR3aa: CAWSGPNTEAFF

d_gene: TRBD2
v_gene: TRBV11-2
abundance: once
j_gene: TRBJ2-5
CDR3nt: TGTGCCAGCAGCTCGGGACTAGCGGGAGGGCAAGAGACCCAGTACTTC
CDR3aa: CASSSGLAGGQETQYF

d_gene: TRBD1
v_gene: TRBV6-1
abundance: NA
j_gene: TRBJ1-2
CDR3nt: TGTGCCAGCAGTGAAGGGACAGGGCCCTATGGCTACACCTTC
CDR3aa: CASSEGTGPYGYTF

d_gene: NA
v_gene: TRBV5-4
abundance: NA
j_gene: TRBJ2-1
CDR3nt: TGTGCCAGCAGCCCATGGAGCTCCTACAATGAGCAGTTCTTC
CDR3aa: CASSPWSSYNEQFF

d_gene: NA
v_gene: TRBV9
abundance: NA
j_gene: TRBJ1-2
CDR3nt: TGTGCCAGCAGTGGAGGTCCCCATTCTTATGGCTACACCTTC
CDR3aa: CASSGGPHSYGYTF

d_gene: NA
v_gene: TRBV29-1
abundance: NA
j_gene: TRBJ2-7
CDR3nt: TGCAGCGGTGGGACTTTCTACGAGCAGTACTTC
CDR3aa: CSGGTFYEQYF

d_gene: NA
v_gene: TRBV9
abundance: NA
j_gene: TRBJ1-4
CDR3nt: TGTGCCAGCAGCGTAGTTGGTGAACCGGGGGAAAAACTGTTTTTT
CDR3aa: CASSVVGEPGEKLFF

d_gene: NA
v_gene: TRBV9
abundance: NA
j_gene: TRBJ2-2
CDR3nt: TGTGCCAGCAGCAGGGGGACACTGAACACCGGGGAGCTGTTTTTT
CDR3aa: CASSRGTLNTGELFF

d_gene: NA
v_gene: TRBV20-1
abundance: once
j_gene: TRBJ1-1
CDR3nt: TGCAGCGCGCAGGGTTTCGGAGCTTTCTTT
CDR3aa: CSAQGFGAFF

d_gene: NA
v_gene: TRBV5-4
abundance: NA
j_gene: TRBJ2-2
CDR3nt: TGTGCCAGCAGCTCGGGACACTACACCGGGGAGCTGTTTTTT
CDR3aa: CASSSGHYTGELFF

d_gene: NA
v_gene: TRBV28
abundance: NA
j_gene: TRBJ1-4
CDR3nt: TGTGCCAGCAGTCTACAGGGAACAGAGGGAGAAAAACTGTTTTTT
CDR3aa: CASSLQGTEGEKLFF

d_gene: TRBD1
v_gene: TRBV7-8
abundance: NA
j_gene: TRBJ2-2
CDR3nt: TGTGCCAGCCGCAACAGGGGCGCGAACACCGGGGAGCTGTTTTTT
CDR3aa: CASRNRGANTGELFF

d_gene: TRBD2
v_gene: TRBV27
abundance: NA
j_gene: TRBJ2-2
CDR3nt: TGTGCCAGCAGTTTATCCCAGCGGGGGCCCACCGGGGAGCTGTTTTTT
CDR3aa: CASSLSQRGPTGELFF

d_gene: TRBD1
v_gene: TRBV29-1
abundance: NA
j_gene: TRBJ1-1
CDR3nt: TGCAGCTTCATTAGGGGACAGGGAACGTCTGAAGCTTTCTTT
CDR3aa: CSFIRGQGTSEAFF

d_gene: NA
v_gene: TRBV4-1
abundance: NA
j_gene: TRBJ1-1
CDR3nt: TGCGCCAGCAGCCTCCCACGAGCCCCGGGGACAACTGAAGCTTTCTTT
CDR3aa: CASSLPRAPGTTEAFF

d_gene: NA
v_gene: TRBV24-1
abundance: NA
j_gene: TRBJ2-1
CDR3nt: TGTGCCACCAGTGATAAACAGGGAAGCTCCTACAATGAGCAGTTCTTC
CDR3aa: CATSDKQGSSYNEQFF

d_gene: TRBD1
v_gene: TRBV2
abundance: NA
j_gene: TRBJ1-5
CDR3nt: TGTGCCAGCAGCAGATCCGGGACAGGGTTTGATCAGCCCCAGCATTTT
CDR3aa: CASSRSGTGFDQPQHF

d_gene: NA
v_gene: TRBV4-1
abundance: NA
j_gene: TRBJ2-5
CDR3nt: TGCGCCAGCAGCCACGGGGGAACGGAAGAGACCCAGTACTTC
CDR3aa: CASSHGGTEETQYF

d_gene: TRBD1
v_gene: TRBV25-1
abundance: once
j_gene: TRBJ1-1
CDR3nt: TGTGCCAGCAGTGAATATCTACAGGGGACTGAAGCTTTCTTT
CDR3aa: CASSEYLQGTEAFF

d_gene: TRBD1
v_gene: TRBV5-4
abundance: NA
j_gene: TRBJ2-3
CDR3nt: TGTGCCAGCAGCTCCCACCAGGGGGCAGATACGCAGTATTTT
CDR3aa: CASSSHQGADTQYF

d_gene: NA
v_gene: TRBV28
abundance: NA
j_gene: TRBJ2-2
CDR3nt: TGTGCCAGCAGTTTGGGTCTCAGGGGCGGGGAGCTGTTTTTT
CDR3aa: CASSLGLRGGELFF

d_gene: TRBD1
v_gene: TRBV18
abundance: NA
j_gene: TRBJ1-5
CDR3nt: TGTGCCAGCTCACTCGGACAGGGTGGACAGCCCCAGCATTTT
CDR3aa: CASSLGQGGQPQHF

d_gene: TRBD1
v_gene: TRBV27
abundance: once
j_gene: TRBJ2-5
CDR3nt: TGTGCCAGCAGTTTATCGGGGACAGGGAAAGAGACCCAGTACTTC
CDR3aa: CASSLSGTGKETQYF

d_gene: TRBD1
v_gene: TRBV5-1
abundance: NA
j_gene: TRBJ1-5
CDR3nt: TGCGCCAGCAGCTTGAGGCCAGGGGGCCAGGGTAGCAATCAGCCCCAGCATTTT
CDR3aa: CASSLRPGGQGSNQPQHF

d_gene: TRBD1
v_gene: TRBV28
abundance: once
j_gene: TRBJ1-6
CDR3nt: TGTGCCAGCATAAACTTGAGTCCGGGACAGGGCACCTATAATTCACCCCTCCACTTT
CDR3aa: CASINLSPGQGTYNSPLHF

d_gene: TRBD2
v_gene: TRBV7-6
abundance: NA
j_gene: TRBJ2-1
CDR3nt: TGTGCCAGCAGCCGACTAGCGGGAGAGAGCTACAATGAGCAGTTCTTC
CDR3aa: CASSRLAGESYNEQFF

d_gene: TRBD1
v_gene: TRBV5-6
abundance: NA
j_gene: TRBJ2-7
CDR3nt: TGTGCCAGCAGCTGGGGACAGGGGAACTACGAGCAGTACTTC
CDR3aa: CASSWGQGNYEQYF

d_gene: NA
v_gene: TRBV12-3/TRBV12-4
abundance: NA
j_gene: TRBJ1-1
CDR3nt: TGTGCCAGCAGTGCCGGGAGGCAGACTGAAGCTTTCTTT
CDR3aa: CASSAGRQTEAFF

d_gene: TRBD1
v_gene: TRBV5-1
abundance: once
j_gene: TRBJ2-2
CDR3nt: TGCGCCAGCAGCCTGACACAGGGGTCGACCGGGGAGCTGTTTTTT
CDR3aa: CASSLTQGSTGELFF

d_gene: NA
v_gene: TRBV5-1
abundance: NA
j_gene: TRBJ1-5
CDR3nt: TGCGCCAGCAGCTTAATGTCAGGGCAAGGGCAGCCCCAGCATTTT
CDR3aa: CASSLMSGQGQPQHF

d_gene: TRBD2
v_gene: TRBV7-9
abundance: NA
j_gene: TRBJ2-1
CDR3nt: TGTGCCAGCAGTCCTACCTTAGCGGGAGAAACGGATGAGCAGTTCTTC
CDR3aa: CASSPTLAGETDEQFF

d_gene: NA
v_gene: TRBV9
abundance: few
j_gene: TRBJ2-2
CDR3nt: TGTGCCAGCAGCGCCACAGGGTTAGGCACCGGGGAGCTGTTTTTT
CDR3aa: CASSATGLGTGELFF

d_gene: TRBD1
v_gene: TRBV27
abundance: NA
j_gene: TRBJ2-3
CDR3nt: TGTGCCAGCAGTTTACTCGGGACAGGGCTTACAGATACGCAGTATTTT
CDR3aa: CASSLLGTGLTDTQYF

d_gene: NA
v_gene: TRBV28
abundance: NA
j_gene: TRBJ2-7
CDR3nt: TGTGCCGCCCGAGGCCGTGCCAAAAACAGGGCGGGCGAGCAGTACTTC
CDR3aa: CAARGRAKNRAGEQYF

d_gene: NA
v_gene: TRBV7-5
abundance: NA
j_gene: TRBJ2-7
CDR3nt: TGTGCCAGAAGCTCGACCCAGCGGGATGCCTACGAGCAGTACTTC
CDR3aa: CARSSTQRDAYEQYF

d_gene: NA
v_gene: TRBV18
abundance: once
j_gene: TRBJ2-2
CDR3nt: TGTGCCAGCTCACCGGGGGCCACCGGGGAGCTGTTTTTT
CDR3aa: CASSPGATGELFF

d_gene: NA
v_gene: TRBV2
abundance: NA
j_gene: TRBJ2-1
CDR3nt: TGTGCCTCAAATTCCTACAATGAGCAGTTCTTC
CDR3aa: CASNSYNEQFF

d_gene: TRBD2
v_gene: TRBV29-1
abundance: NA
j_gene: TRBJ2-7
CDR3nt: TGCAGCGGGCTAGCGGGGCCCTACGAGCAGTACTTC
CDR3aa: CSGLAGPYEQYF

d_gene: TRBD2
v_gene: TRBV2
abundance: NA
j_gene: TRBJ2-7
CDR3nt: TGTGCCAGCAGCCCACGGCGGACTAGCGGGGATTACCCGCAGTACTTC
CDR3aa: CASSPRRTSGDYPQYF

d_gene: TRBD1
v_gene: TRBV19
abundance: NA
j_gene: TRBJ1-2
CDR3nt: TGTGCCAGTAGCAAAAACAGGGGGGACTATGGCTACACCTTC
CDR3aa: CASSKNRGDYGYTF